This T cell receptor (beta chain) came from a study of T cells in Graves' hyperthyroidism and ophthalmopathy. This clonotype was seen ten or more times. RNA transcripts gave rise to amplified TCR beta CDR3 regions. When the TCR CDR3 underwent first-round RT-PCR, the HTBI primer set was used. Using its own MiXCR run on the multiplex PCR reads, TCRdb lists one record per CDR3 protein. The sample includes roughly 260,000 distinct CDR3 sequences, roughly 14% of them seen just once. CDR3 length: 15 amino acids. The germline gives CDR1 SGHRS, CDR2 YFSETQ. Trimming shortened V by 4 bases and J by 8 bases, and 19 bases separated the two germline ends.

The gene calls are TRBV5-1 and TRBJ2-1; no definite D call. Sequences were obtained from blood. The origin of this receptor is a woman aged 40-49 years with Graves' hyperthyroidism that later progressed to Graves' ophthalmopathy. The CDR3 protein is CASSLWASDRDEQFF. DNA of the CDR3: TGCGCCAGCAGCCTATGGGCCAGCGACCGTGATGAGCAGTTCTTC.